Listed below are T cell receptor beta chains from one sample, sequenced in a study of shared clonotypes between healthy human individuals. The repertoire was sequenced with immunoSEQ multiplex PCR; TCRdb's copy has only in-frame clones and lacks some. This sample yields approximately 720,000 clones, of which about two thirds are seen a single time; 1.8% belongs to the top ten. Sequencing was carried out using memory CD4+ T cells sorted from blood. These TCRs come from a woman under 40 in good health. The CDR3 runs from the conserved cysteine through the conserved F or W. The D gene is left open where the match is weak. Clone sizes are given selectively: once, few, many, or a class where the clone is expanded.

>TRBV5-1|NA|TRBJ2-6|NA
TGCGCCAGCAGCTCGAGAGGGGTCAACTCTGGGGCCAACGTCCTGACTTTC
CASSSRGVNSGANVLTF
>TRBV28|NA|TRBJ1-1|few
TGTGCCAGCACCGGACATATGAACACTGAAGCTTTCTTT
CASTGHMNTEAFF
>TRBV4-1|TRBD2|TRBJ2-7|NA
TGCGCCAGCAGCCAACTAGCGGGAGGGCCTAACGAGCAGTACTTC
CASSQLAGGPNEQYF
>TRBV7-9|NA|TRBJ1-5|few
TGTGCCAGCAGCTTAGGGGTTGGAAGCAATCAGCCCCAGCATTTT
CASSLGVGSNQPQHF
>TRBV2|TRBD2|TRBJ2-2|once
TGTGCCAGCAGTGACGGGTTAGCGGGACTCGGGGAGCTGTTTTTT
CASSDGLAGLGELFF
>TRBV2|NA|TRBJ1-1|NA
TGTGCCAGCAGCTTACAGGGTGGGACTGAAGCTTTCTTT
CASSLQGGTEAFF
>TRBV6-4|NA|TRBJ1-2|NA
TGTGCCAGCAGTCGGCCAGGGGAGGGCTACACCTTC
CASSRPGEGYTF
>TRBV2|TRBD1|TRBJ2-7|NA
TGTGCCAGCATGGGGAACATTCCGCGGACAGGGAGTACGGTCTACGAGCAGTACTTC
CASMGNIPRTGSTVYEQYF
>TRBV28|NA|TRBJ2-1|few
TGTGCCAGCAACTTAGGGGGGGTATACAATGAGCAGTTCTTC
CASNLGGVYNEQFF
>TRBV19|NA|TRBJ2-3|few
TGTGCCAGTAGTATAGCCCGCACAGATACGCAGTATTTT
CASSIARTDTQYF
>TRBV7-9|TRBD2|TRBJ2-1|few
TGTGCCAGCAGTCAGACTAGCGGGAGGGTCTACAATGAGCAGTTCTTC
CASSQTSGRVYNEQFF
>TRBV2|NA|TRBJ2-7|NA
TGTGCCAGCAGGTCCCGCGAGCAGTACTTC
CASRSREQYF
>TRBV13|NA|TRBJ1-1|NA
TGTGCCAGCAGCCTCCAATCTCGTGAAGCTTTCTTT
CASSLQSREAFF
>TRBV11-2|TRBD1|TRBJ2-7|NA
TGTGCCAGCAGCTATAGCCGGGACAGCTACGAGCAGTACTTC
CASSYSRDSYEQYF
>TRBV6-1|TRBD2|TRBJ2-2|NA
TGTGCCAGCAGCGCGGGACTAGCTAATCTCGAGCTGTTTTTT
CASSAGLANLELFF
>TRBV5-1|TRBD2|TRBJ2-3|NA
TGCGCCAGCAGTTCGGTTACTAGCGCCTCAGAGGGTACGCAGTATTTT
CASSSVTSASEGTQYF
>TRBV25-1|TRBD2|TRBJ2-5|few
TGTGCCAGCAGTGCGGACGGGAGGGCCGGGGGGGAGACCCAGTACTTC
CASSADGRAGGETQYF
>TRBV19|NA|TRBJ1-2|NA
TGTGCCAGTAGGACCTCCTCGGTCTATGGCTACACCTTC
CASRTSSVYGYTF
>TRBV29-1|NA|TRBJ1-2|NA
TGCAGCGTTGATGAGGATGGCTACACCTTC
CSVDEDGYTF
>TRBV15|TRBD1|TRBJ2-5|NA
TGTGCCACCAGCAGGGAGCGTACAGGGGGCGAGGACCAAGAGACCCAGTACTTC
CATSRERTGGEDQETQYF
>TRBV28|NA|TRBJ2-7|NA
TGTGCCAGCAGTTTGGTCTTCAGGATGGGGTTAGTTGGGGAGCAGTACTTC
CASSLVFRMGLVGEQYF
>TRBV2|NA|TRBJ2-7|NA
TGTGCCAGCAGGGAATGGGGGACATCCTACGAGCAGTACTTC
CASREWGTSYEQYF
>TRBV5-8|NA|TRBJ2-3|NA
TGTGCCAGCAGCTTGGGGGGGAGCACAGATACGCAGTATTTT
CASSLGGSTDTQYF
>TRBV28|TRBD1|TRBJ1-4|NA
TGTGCCAGCAGTAATGCCGGGACAGGGAGCGAAAAACTGTTTTTT
CASSNAGTGSEKLFF
>TRBV5-4|TRBD2|TRBJ2-7|NA
TGCGCCAGCAGCCGGGGACTAGCGAAAAGGTCCTCTTCCTACGAGCAGTACTTC
CASSRGLAKRSSSYEQYF
>TRBV5-4|TRBD2|TRBJ2-5|NA
TGTGCCAGCAGGACGGGACTAGCGGGCGAACAAGAGACCCAGTACTTC
CASRTGLAGEQETQYF
>TRBV28|TRBD2|TRBJ2-1|NA
TGTGCCAGCAGGACACCGGGACTAGCGGGGAATGAGCAGTTCTTC
CASRTPGLAGNEQFF
>TRBV2|NA|TRBJ1-5|NA
TGTGCCAGCAGTCTCCAGTTGGGGGGTATCAATCAGCCCCAGCATTTT
CASSLQLGGINQPQHF
>TRBV5-6|NA|TRBJ2-7|NA
TGTGCCAGCAGCTTGCAAGGGAGCTCGGTAGCCTACGAGCAGTACTTC
CASSLQGSSVAYEQYF
>TRBV30|NA|TRBJ1-2|NA
TGTGCCTGGAGTGTATTCAGGGCAGGGTCCTATGGCTACACCTTC
CAWSVFRAGSYGYTF
>TRBV5-1|NA|TRBJ1-1|NA
TGCGCCAGCAGCTTGAACAGCTTGAACACTGAAGCTTTCTTT
CASSLNSLNTEAFF
>TRBV6-1|NA|TRBJ1-2|NA
TGTGCCAGCAGAAGGACTAACTATGGCTACACCTTC
CASRRTNYGYTF
>TRBV28|TRBD1|TRBJ1-2|once
TGTGCCAGCAGCGCCGGGACAGCTTATGGCTACACCTTC
CASSAGTAYGYTF
>TRBV4-1|TRBD2|TRBJ2-1|NA
TGCGCCAGCAGCCAATCCCATTATAAGCGGGAGGACGATGAGCAGTTCTTC
CASSQSHYKREDDEQFF
>TRBV21-1|NA|TRBJ1-3|NA
TGTGCCAGCAGCAAAGTCGTCTCTTCTGGAAACACCATATATTTT
CASSKVVSSGNTIYF
>TRBV11-2|NA|TRBJ2-7|NA
TGTGCCAGCAGCCTAGCCCCGGGACAACTTTCCTACGAGCAGTACTTC
CASSLAPGQLSYEQYF
>TRBV2|NA|TRBJ2-7|NA
TGTGCCAGCAGTGGAGCGGTACAAGAGCACGAGCAGTACTTC
CASSGAVQEHEQYF
>TRBV28|TRBD1|TRBJ1-5|NA
TGTGCCAGCAGTTTACCATTAACAGGGGGCTATCAGCCCCAGCATTTT
CASSLPLTGGYQPQHF
>TRBV7-8|NA|TRBJ2-2|many
TGTGCCAGCAGCCCTACTATTAACGGGGGCTTTACCGGGGAGCTGTTTTTT
CASSPTINGGFTGELFF
>TRBV19|TRBD1|TRBJ1-2|NA
TGTGCCAGTAGTATGGACCCCCGAGACAGGGGGCAGCGCTATGGCTACACCTTC
CASSMDPRDRGQRYGYTF
>TRBV7-2|NA|TRBJ2-7|NA
TGTGCCAGCAGCTTAGGGCCCACCGGGATCTTCTTC
CASSLGPTGIFF
>TRBV6-1|TRBD2|TRBJ2-2|NA
TGTGCCAGCATGGTGGGACTAGCGAACACCGGGGAGCTGTTTTTT
CASMVGLANTGELFF
>TRBV27|NA|TRBJ2-4|NA
TGTGCCAGCAGTCCACGGACCATGGGCGACATTCAGTACTTC
CASSPRTMGDIQYF
>TRBV20-1|NA|TRBJ1-1|NA
TGCAGTGCTAGAGGCTATACTGAAGCTTTCTTT
CSARGYTEAFF
>TRBV19|NA|TRBJ1-4|NA
TGTGCCAGTAGCACCTCCGTGGGGGTAACTAATGAAAAACTGTTTTTT
CASSTSVGVTNEKLFF
>TRBV7-9|TRBD2|TRBJ2-5|NA
TGTGCCAGCAGCCCCCCAGCGGGACAAGAGACCCAGTACTTC
CASSPPAGQETQYF
>TRBV2|NA|TRBJ2-7|NA
TGTGCCAGCAGACCAGACGGCCTCACTCGCGAGCAGTACTTC
CASRPDGLTREQYF
>TRBV7-2|NA|TRBJ1-3|NA
TGTGCCAGCAGCTTTGAGGCCTCTGGAAACACCATATATTTT
CASSFEASGNTIYF
>TRBV5-1|TRBD1|TRBJ2-1|NA
TGCGCCAGCAGCACAGGGGACGTCCTATACAATGAGCAGTTCTTC
CASSTGDVLYNEQFF
>TRBV6-1|NA|TRBJ1-2|NA
TGTGCCAGCAGTGAAGTGTTGGTCGGGGTGTTGGGTGGCTACACCTTC
CASSEVLVGVLGGYTF
>TRBV28|NA|TRBJ1-4|NA
TGTGCCAGCAGTTTAATAGGACCTGAAAAACTGTTTTTT
CASSLIGPEKLFF
>TRBV7-8|TRBD2|TRBJ2-2|NA
TGTGCCAGCAGCCGATCAGACCCGATAGCGGGAGGGGACACCGGGGAGCTGTTTTTT
CASSRSDPIAGGDTGELFF
>TRBV5-1|NA|TRBJ1-1|many
TGCGCCAGCAGCTTGGACGGGGGGCGGAACACTGAAGCTTTCTTT
CASSLDGGRNTEAFF
>TRBV19|NA|TRBJ1-1|few
TGTGCCAGTAGTATGGCCAGAATAAACACTGAAGCTTTCTTT
CASSMARINTEAFF
>TRBV9|TRBD1|TRBJ1-5|NA
TGTGCCAGCAGCGCAGGGACAGGTTCGTCTCAGCCCCAGCATTTT
CASSAGTGSSQPQHF
>TRBV18|NA|TRBJ1-5|NA
TGTGCCAGCTCCTCCGGGACCCAGGACAATCAGCCCCAGCATTTT
CASSSGTQDNQPQHF
>TRBV4-2|NA|TRBJ2-5|NA
TGTGCCAGCAGCCCCTCCGACGGGGGAGCGGAGCAGTACTTC
CASSPSDGGAEQYF
>TRBV9|NA|TRBJ2-2|NA
TGTGCCAGCAGCGTAGTCGTAGCCGGGGAGCTGTTTTTT
CASSVVVAGELFF
>TRBV5-1|NA|TRBJ2-3|NA
TGCGCCAGCAGCTTGGGCGGGGCCCCTAGCACAGATACGCAGTATTTT
CASSLGGAPSTDTQYF
>TRBV7-2|NA|TRBJ2-7|NA
TGTGCCAGCAGCGGCCCCGGGACTGCCTCTCGCGAGCAGTACTTC
CASSGPGTASREQYF